The rows below give T cell receptor beta chains drawn from one sample of a study of PD-L1 blockade in urothelial cancer. Some clones are missing from TCRdb's copy, which holds only in-frame ones; the method was immunoSEQ multiplex PCR. The table shows some 80,000 clones, with around 90% occurring only once. Source: PBMCs, taken around atezolizumab (anti-PD-L1) treatment. Receptors were obtained from a woman in her seventies with urothelial cancer. The CDR3 runs from the conserved cysteine through the conserved F or W.

CDR3 protein: CASSLGENQPQHF; V gene: TRBV11-2
CDR3 protein: CASSLGGDRYEQYF; V gene: TRBV7-2
CDR3 protein: CASSLTGVWEKLFF; V gene: TRBV6-6
CDR3 protein: CASTTGGGGDQPQHF; V gene: TRBV6-6
CDR3 protein: CASSSRQQETQYF; V gene: TRBV28
CDR3 protein: CASSSPGQGYEQYF; V gene: TRBV19
CDR3 protein: CASSLVASGGAAYNEQFF; V gene: TRBV5-5
CDR3 protein: CASGLGRVGETQYF; V gene: TRBV5-1
CDR3 protein: CASSPGLYKSPYGYTF; V gene: TRBV5-1
CDR3 protein: CASSQDLGTPLAKNIQYF; V gene: TRBV4-3
CDR3 protein: CASNRDRGPYEQYF; V gene: TRBV5-8
CDR3 protein: CASSPRNRGHEQYF; V gene: TRBV9
CDR3 protein: CASREREVYNEQFF; V gene: TRBV6-1
CDR3 protein: CASSQMGQDYSYTF; V gene: TRBV4-2
CDR3 protein: CASSEAPGTLNTEAFF; V gene: TRBV6-1
CDR3 protein: CASSGQGASGNTIYF; V gene: TRBV2
CDR3 protein: CASSDDRVAGELFF; V gene: TRBV19
CDR3 protein: CASSPGGTTDTQYF; V gene: TRBV7-3
CDR3 protein: CASSPLRGRGTGELFF; V gene: TRBV7-6
CDR3 protein: CASSEFGANYGYTF; V gene: TRBV25-1
CDR3 protein: CAISPDRSGSLNTEAFF; V gene: TRBV10-3
CDR3 protein: CASSLGGSGGEQYF; V gene: TRBV7-9
CDR3 protein: CASSSVGGAGEETQYF; V gene: TRBV27
CDR3 protein: CASRRDTRYNEQFF; V gene: TRBV2
CDR3 protein: CASSPPGTGVQPQHF; V gene: TRBV18
CDR3 protein: CASSQVSLAGVADTQYF; V gene: TRBV4-2
CDR3 protein: CASSSSGDHQETQYF; V gene: TRBV5-1
CDR3 protein: CASSRQRGNTEAFF; V gene: TRBV23-1
CDR3 protein: CASRGRSGWNTGELFF; V gene: TRBV2
CDR3 protein: CASSLGTSGSVNEQYF; V gene: TRBV7-6
CDR3 protein: CASSRTGGYNEQFF; V gene: TRBV6-5
CDR3 protein: CASSPTDRVMLNTGELFF; V gene: TRBV18
CDR3 protein: CASSLDLGARVQETQYF; V gene: TRBV5-5
CDR3 protein: CASSEGLAGANEQFF; V gene: TRBV2
CDR3 protein: CASSLERSGNTIYF; V gene: TRBV7-2
CDR3 protein: CASRQNGGGTSAYEQYF; V gene: TRBV28
CDR3 protein: CASSELADFSTDTQYF; V gene: TRBV2
CDR3 protein: CASTLTRGPNYGYTF; V gene: TRBV11-2
CDR3 protein: CASSSLRVNGRWTDTQYF; V gene: TRBV5-6
CDR3 protein: CASSRGQARGSYEQYF; V gene: TRBV7-2
CDR3 protein: CASSRSVGEQFF; V gene: TRBV19
CDR3 protein: CSGSGTGETQYF; V gene: TRBV29-1
CDR3 protein: CASRGSGRSDEQYF; V gene: TRBV5-1
CDR3 protein: CASSQSPGNHEQFF; V gene: TRBV16
CDR3 protein: CASSLTTGAGYTF; V gene: TRBV28
CDR3 protein: CASSLAGGRAMNEQFF; V gene: TRBV27
CDR3 protein: CASSFESRNTIYF; V gene: TRBV5-1
CDR3 protein: CASSLHTGGAFF; V gene: TRBV5-6
CDR3 protein: CASSFMTGAYSYEQYF; V gene: TRBV5-1
CDR3 protein: CASSLWGTSSSHYNEQFF; V gene: TRBV7-3
CDR3 protein: CASRTKSGGFYEQYF; V gene: TRBV28
CDR3 protein: CASSAGRDSGSTDTQYF; V gene: TRBV4-1
CDR3 protein: CASSPSWTGSREQYF; V gene: TRBV27
CDR3 protein: CASSVSPGDRGSPGELFF; V gene: TRBV9
CDR3 protein: CASNPGGGIPYEQYF; V gene: TRBV6-5
CDR3 protein: CASSGPQWGLNNEQFF; V gene: TRBV2
CDR3 protein: CASSQRRVSGNTIYF; V gene: TRBV7-2
CDR3 protein: CASSLGDRVTTNYGYTF; V gene: TRBV7-2
CDR3 protein: CASSHPQQINTEAFF; V gene: TRBV4-1